This T cell receptor beta chain was recorded in a study of vaccination and CD4 T cells after COVID-19. As to time point: late sampling 161 to 241 days after vaccination in three convalescent patients. The treatment is: approximately nine-day PBMC culture with coronavirus spike peptide pools or control peptides (ViraFEST assay). The Oncomine TCR Beta short-read assay sequenced DNA from cultured CD4+ T cells. TCRdb passed the PCR reads through MiXCR, listing each CDR3 protein once. The sample yields under 30,000 distinct CDR3 sequences, about 42% seen once. On this clonotype: Its antigen remains unidentified.

V was cut by 0 bases and J by 4 bases, with 15 bases left in between. The CDR3 runs 16 residues. Looked up from germline, CDR1 is MNHEY and CDR2 is SVGEGT. This sequence was found in a human donor who had recovered from COVID-19. V usage is TRBV6-2 or TRBV6-3 and J usage is TRBJ1-1, with D tentatively TRBD1 (5 bases). The sample was CD4+ T cells from blood, cultured in vitro, taken about 7 months after SARS-CoV-2 vaccination. CDR3 sequence: CASSYSRGRGSTEAFF. The CDR3 bases are TGTGCCAGCAGTTACTCGAGGGGACGTGGGAGCACTGAAGCTTTCTTT.